A single T cell receptor beta chain is shown here with its context. Antigen: not known. This sample was included in a study of brain T cells in children with intractable seizures. General observations from the study: Clones missing pre-surgery may reflect undersampling of that blood sample. Only CDR3 sequence similarity suggested viral specificity, without known HCMV serostatus.

The repertoire was sequenced with immunoSEQ multiplex PCR; TCRdb's copy has only in-frame clones and lacks some. The data show 60,000 to 65,000 clones, 95% to 97% seen once. Surgery cases with the highest brain T cell transcript signatures were chosen for sequencing. At least one anti-epileptic drug was given before surgery. CDR3 length: 13 residues. The germline V gene encodes CDR1 SGDLS and CDR2 YYNGEE. V was clipped by 0 bases and J by 4 bases, with 5 bases between them. This TCR came from a boy under two years old with focal cortical dysplasia and intractable seizures. The sample consisted of peripheral blood, taken at surgery. The chain carries TRBV9 and TRBJ2-1; D is undetermined. In nucleotides, the CDR3 is TGTGCCAGCAGCGTAGTCGGTTACAATGAGCAGTTCTTC. Amino acid sequence: CASSVVGYNEQFF.